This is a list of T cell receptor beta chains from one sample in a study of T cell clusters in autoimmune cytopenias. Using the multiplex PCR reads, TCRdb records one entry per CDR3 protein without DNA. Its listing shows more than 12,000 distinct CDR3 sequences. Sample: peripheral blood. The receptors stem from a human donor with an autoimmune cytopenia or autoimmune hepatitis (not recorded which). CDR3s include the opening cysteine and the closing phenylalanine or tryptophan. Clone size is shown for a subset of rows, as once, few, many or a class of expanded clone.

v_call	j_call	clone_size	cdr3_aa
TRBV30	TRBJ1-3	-	CAWSGGGNTIYF
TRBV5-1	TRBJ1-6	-	CASSLDQLSYNSPLHF
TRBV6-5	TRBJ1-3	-	CASSRGLGGNTIYF
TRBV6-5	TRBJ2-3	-	CATGTHTLTDTQYF
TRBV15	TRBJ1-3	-	CATSTEGRGNTIYF
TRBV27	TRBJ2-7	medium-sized	CASSLGQSYEQYF
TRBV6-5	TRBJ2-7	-	CASATSGESSYEQYF
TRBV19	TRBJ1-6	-	CASSVPRDTDNSPLHF
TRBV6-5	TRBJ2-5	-	CASKFRPSGGRQETQYF
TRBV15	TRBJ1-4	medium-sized	CATSRDQDRLGKLFF
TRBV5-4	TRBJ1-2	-	CASSLAFGAAGYTF
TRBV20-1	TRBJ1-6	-	CSARVLRGGNSPLHF
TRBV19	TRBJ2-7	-	CASSIDEGSYEQYF
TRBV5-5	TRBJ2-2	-	CASSLGREYTGELFF
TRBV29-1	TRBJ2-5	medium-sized	CSVEDRRGETQYF
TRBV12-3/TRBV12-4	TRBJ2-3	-	CASSLVGTPSLSGRTDTQYF
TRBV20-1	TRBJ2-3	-	CSARAGSGGITQYF
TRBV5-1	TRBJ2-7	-	CASSLGPSGYEQYF
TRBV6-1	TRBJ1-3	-	CASSDTGGDGNTIYF
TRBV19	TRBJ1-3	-	CATISKGHGNTIYF
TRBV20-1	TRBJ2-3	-	CSAIGTTDTQYF
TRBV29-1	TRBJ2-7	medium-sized	CSVVTWAEQYF
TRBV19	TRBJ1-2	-	CASSTRQGAAYGYTF
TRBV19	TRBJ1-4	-	CASGNRDLRELFF
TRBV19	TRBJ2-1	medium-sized	CASSIVRGDEQFF
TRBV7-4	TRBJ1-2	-	CASSLGGAGRNGYTF
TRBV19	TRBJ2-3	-	CASSIANIDTPYF
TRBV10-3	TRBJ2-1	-	CAISESSQGEQFF
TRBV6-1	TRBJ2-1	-	CASSRDRLTYNEQFF
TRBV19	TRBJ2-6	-	CASSLRGPSGANVLTF
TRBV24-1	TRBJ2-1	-	CATRVSNEQFF
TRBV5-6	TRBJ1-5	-	CASSPGQGDNQPQHF
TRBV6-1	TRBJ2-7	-	CASKIGGSYEQYF
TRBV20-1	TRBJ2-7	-	CSAHSLNERTQSGSYEQYF
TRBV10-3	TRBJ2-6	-	CAISEKGTGANVLTF